This T cell receptor beta chain was retrieved from a study of blood T cells in healthy people across ages. Combining a sample-barcoded 5' primer with a J-beta primer mix, a second PCR ran for 7 to 11 cycles. TCRdb reanalysed the 5' RACE reads using MiXCR and keeps one entry per CDR3 protein. Of some 550,000 distinct CDR3 sequences in the sample, around 50% are singletons; the top ten hold 20% to 25%. The receptor was derived from a man older than 75 in good health. Sequences were obtained from blood.

In DNA form, the CDR3 reads TGTGCCAGCACCCCTACGACAGGACAAGAGACCCAGTACTTC. Translating gives CASTPTTGQETQYF. The chain joins TRBV25-1 to TRBJ2-5; D may be TRBD1 (6 bases). Germline assignment: CDR1 MGHDK and CDR2 SYGVNS. V lost 7 bases to trimming and J lost 2 bases, with 14 bases between them. CDR3 length equals 14 residues.